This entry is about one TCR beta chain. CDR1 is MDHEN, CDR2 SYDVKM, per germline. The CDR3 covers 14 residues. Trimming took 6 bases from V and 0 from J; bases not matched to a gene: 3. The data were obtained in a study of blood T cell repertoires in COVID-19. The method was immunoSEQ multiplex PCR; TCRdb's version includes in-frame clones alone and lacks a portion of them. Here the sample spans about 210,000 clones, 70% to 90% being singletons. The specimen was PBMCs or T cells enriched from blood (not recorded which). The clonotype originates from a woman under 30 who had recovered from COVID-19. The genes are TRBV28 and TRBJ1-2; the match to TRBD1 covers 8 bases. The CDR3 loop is CASSLQGANYGYTF. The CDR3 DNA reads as TGTGCCAGCAGCTTACAGGGGGCTAACTATGGCTACACCTTC.